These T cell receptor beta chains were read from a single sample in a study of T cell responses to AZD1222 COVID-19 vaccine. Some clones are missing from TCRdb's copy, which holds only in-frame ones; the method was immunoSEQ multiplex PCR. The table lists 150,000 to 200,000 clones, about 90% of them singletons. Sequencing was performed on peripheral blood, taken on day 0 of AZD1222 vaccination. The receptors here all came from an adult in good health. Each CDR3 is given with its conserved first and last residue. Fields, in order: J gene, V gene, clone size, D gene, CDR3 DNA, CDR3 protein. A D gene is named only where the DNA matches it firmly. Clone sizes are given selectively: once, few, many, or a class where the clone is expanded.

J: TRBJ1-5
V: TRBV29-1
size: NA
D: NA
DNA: TGCAGCGTAGACACGGGGGCCCCCAATCAGCCCCAGCATTTT
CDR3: CSVDTGAPNQPQHF

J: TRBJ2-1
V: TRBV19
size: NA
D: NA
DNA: TGTGCCAGTAGTATAGGGCAGAGCTCCTACAATGAGCAGTTCTTC
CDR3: CASSIGQSSYNEQFF

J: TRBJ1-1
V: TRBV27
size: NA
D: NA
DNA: TGTGCCAGCAGTTTAGGGCAGTCGAACACTGAAGCTTTCTTT
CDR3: CASSLGQSNTEAFF

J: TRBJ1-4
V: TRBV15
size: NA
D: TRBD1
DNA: TGTGCCACCAGCAGTTTAGGGGGCAGTAATGAAAAACTGTTTTTT
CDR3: CATSSLGGSNEKLFF

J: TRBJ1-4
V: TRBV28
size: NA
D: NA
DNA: TGTGCCAGCAGTCGGGGGGGCATAGCTAATGAAAAACTGTTTTTT
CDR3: CASSRGGIANEKLFF

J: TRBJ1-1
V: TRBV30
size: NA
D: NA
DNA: TGTGCCTGGAGTGTACTTTTCACGAACACTGAAGCTTTCTTT
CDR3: CAWSVLFTNTEAFF

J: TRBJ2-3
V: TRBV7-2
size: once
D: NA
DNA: TGTGCCAGCAGCTTAGCTCCCATCGGGGCAGATACGCAGTATTTT
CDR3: CASSLAPIGADTQYF

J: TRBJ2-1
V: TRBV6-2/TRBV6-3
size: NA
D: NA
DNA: TGTGCCAGCAGTCCCCAGGGGGGCGTCTACAATGAGCAGTTCTTC
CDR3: CASSPQGGVYNEQFF

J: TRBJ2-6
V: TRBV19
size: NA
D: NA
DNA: TGTGCCAGTAGGGAACGCGGCTCTGGGGCCAACGTCCTGACTTTC
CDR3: CASRERGSGANVLTF

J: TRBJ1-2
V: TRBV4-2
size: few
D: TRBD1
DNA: TGTGCCAGCAGCCAAGTCCCGGGACAGGGGGATGATGGCTACACCTTC
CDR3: CASSQVPGQGDDGYTF

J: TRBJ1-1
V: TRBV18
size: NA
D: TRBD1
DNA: TGTGCCAGCTCACCCGAACCACAGGGGGCTTTCACTGAAGCTTTCTTT
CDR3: CASSPEPQGAFTEAFF

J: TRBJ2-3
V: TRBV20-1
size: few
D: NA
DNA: TGCAGTGCTAGTCCCCAGCCGGGAACAGATACGCAGTATTTT
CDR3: CSASPQPGTDTQYF

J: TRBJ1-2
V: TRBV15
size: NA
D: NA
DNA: TGTGCCACCAGCAGAGTAGGGGGATATGGCTACACCTTC
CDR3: CATSRVGGYGYTF

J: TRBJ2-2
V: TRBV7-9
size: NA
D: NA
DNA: TGTGCCAGCAGCTGGATCACCGGGGAGCTGTTTTTT
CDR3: CASSWITGELFF

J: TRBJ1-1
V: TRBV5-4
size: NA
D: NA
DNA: TGTGCCAGCAGCTTGCGGGCAGGGAAGAACACTGAAGCTTTCTTT
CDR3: CASSLRAGKNTEAFF

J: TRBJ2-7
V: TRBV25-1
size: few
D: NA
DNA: TGTGCCAGCAGTGAACCGGCAGGGATGACCGAGCAGTACTTC
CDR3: CASSEPAGMTEQYF

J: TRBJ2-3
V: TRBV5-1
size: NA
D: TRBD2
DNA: TGCGCCAGCAGCTTGGTGCTAGCGGGAGGGACAGATACGCAGTATTTT
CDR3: CASSLVLAGGTDTQYF

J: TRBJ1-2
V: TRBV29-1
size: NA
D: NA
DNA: TGCAGCGTGGCCGGGATAAAGGGGGGCTACACCTTC
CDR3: CSVAGIKGGYTF

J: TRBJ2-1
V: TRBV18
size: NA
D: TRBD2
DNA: TGTGCCAGCTCACCGTTCGATGTACTAGCGGGGTCCTACAATGAGCAGTTCTTC
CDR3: CASSPFDVLAGSYNEQFF

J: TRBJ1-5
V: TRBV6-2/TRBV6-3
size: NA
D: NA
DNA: TGTGCCAGCAGCCGGGGGGCTCGCAATCAGCCCCAGCATTTT
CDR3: CASSRGARNQPQHF

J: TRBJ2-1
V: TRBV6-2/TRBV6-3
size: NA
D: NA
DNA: TGTGCCAGCAGCGATATTAGCCAGCAGTTCTTC
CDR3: CASSDISQQFF

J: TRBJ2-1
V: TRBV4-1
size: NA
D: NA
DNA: TGCGCCAGCAGCCAAGATTGGGAGGGGGCTGGGGGCAATGAGCAGTTCTTC
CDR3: CASSQDWEGAGGNEQFF

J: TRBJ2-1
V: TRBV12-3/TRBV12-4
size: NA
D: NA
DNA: TGTGCCAGCAGTTTTGGCCAAAATGAGCAGTTCTTC
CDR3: CASSFGQNEQFF

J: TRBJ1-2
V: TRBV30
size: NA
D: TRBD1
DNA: TGTGCCTGGAGTTCCCCCAGGACAGGGGCGGGCTACACCTTC
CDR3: CAWSSPRTGAGYTF

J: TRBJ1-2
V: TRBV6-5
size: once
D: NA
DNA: TGTGCCAGCAGTTACCTGGACACCCCTAACTATGGCTACACCTTC
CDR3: CASSYLDTPNYGYTF

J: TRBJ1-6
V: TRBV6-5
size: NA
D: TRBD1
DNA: TGTGCCAGCAGTACAGGGGGCGGCAATTCACCCCTCCACTTT
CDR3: CASSTGGGNSPLHF

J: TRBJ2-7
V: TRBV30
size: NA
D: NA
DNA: TGTGCCTGGAGTAGGTTGTACGAGCAGTACTTC
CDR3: CAWSRLYEQYF